A selection of T cell receptor beta chains follows, all from one sample in a study of blood T cells in healthy people across ages. TCRdb independently ran MiXCR on the 5' RACE reads; one entry per CDR3 protein. The profile shows 800,000 or so distinct CDR3 sequences, roughly 25% of them singletons. The same specimen was also included in a second study, on T cells of mothers and their children.

The specimen sequenced was blood. Receptors originate from a boy between 5 and 17 years old in good health. The CDR3 runs from the conserved cysteine through the conserved F or W. A D gene is named only where the DNA matches it firmly. Where a row states a size, it is once, few, many or the class of an expanded clone; other rows omit it.

abundance: few; d_gene: TRBD1; j_gene: TRBJ1-2; v_gene: TRBV6-5; CDR3nt: TGTGCCAGCAGCAACAGGGGGCCCTACTATGGCTACACCTTC; CDR3aa: CASSNRGPYYGYTF
abundance: .; d_gene: .; j_gene: TRBJ1-6; v_gene: TRBV6-5; CDR3nt: TGTGCCAGCAGTTACTCCCTTTCCAGGGTAGGGAATTCACCCCTCCACTTT; CDR3aa: CASSYSLSRVGNSPLHF
abundance: .; d_gene: .; j_gene: TRBJ2-5; v_gene: TRBV23-1; CDR3nt: TGCGGAGGGACGCTCTCGATCTACCAAGAGACCCAGTACTTC; CDR3aa: CGGTLSIYQETQYF
abundance: few; d_gene: .; j_gene: TRBJ2-3; v_gene: TRBV14; CDR3nt: TGTGCCAGCAGCCAAGATTACTCAGATACGCAGTATTTT; CDR3aa: CASSQDYSDTQYF
abundance: .; d_gene: .; j_gene: TRBJ2-1; v_gene: TRBV12-3/TRBV12-4; CDR3nt: TGTGCCAGCAGGAAGACCGGCGAGGCGATTGAGCAGTTCTTC; CDR3aa: CASRKTGEAIEQFF
abundance: once; d_gene: TRBD2; j_gene: TRBJ2-1; v_gene: TRBV5-1; CDR3nt: TGCGCCAGCAGCTTGGATCCGGGACTAGCGGGTAATGAGCAGTTCTTC; CDR3aa: CASSLDPGLAGNEQFF
abundance: many; d_gene: TRBD1; j_gene: TRBJ1-2; v_gene: TRBV28; CDR3nt: TGTGCCAGCAGTCCCAGGGGGACTAACTATGGCTACACCTTC; CDR3aa: CASSPRGTNYGYTF
abundance: .; d_gene: .; j_gene: TRBJ2-7; v_gene: TRBV5-1; CDR3nt: TGCGCCAGCAGCTTGGAGTCAGATTCCTACGAGCAGTACTTC; CDR3aa: CASSLESDSYEQYF
abundance: few; d_gene: .; j_gene: TRBJ1-1; v_gene: TRBV10-3; CDR3nt: TGTGCCATCAGTGGAGGGGCCCTGAACACTGAAGCTTTCTTT; CDR3aa: CAISGGALNTEAFF
abundance: many; d_gene: .; j_gene: TRBJ1-1; v_gene: TRBV6-5; CDR3nt: TGTGCCAGCAGACGTACCGGGGGCACTGAAGCTTTCTTT; CDR3aa: CASRRTGGTEAFF
abundance: .; d_gene: TRBD1; j_gene: TRBJ2-5; v_gene: TRBV29-1; CDR3nt: TGCAGCGTTGACCCTTTCGACAGGGAAGTGAGGACCCAGTACTTC; CDR3aa: CSVDPFDREVRTQYF
abundance: .; d_gene: .; j_gene: TRBJ2-7; v_gene: TRBV29-1; CDR3nt: TGCAGCGTTGTGACCGGGATTGGTGGCGAGCAGTACTTC; CDR3aa: CSVVTGIGGEQYF
abundance: few; d_gene: .; j_gene: TRBJ2-7; v_gene: TRBV9; CDR3nt: TGTGCCAGCAGCGCTCCGTTGGGCGACGAGCAGTACTTC; CDR3aa: CASSAPLGDEQYF
abundance: few; d_gene: TRBD1; j_gene: TRBJ2-7; v_gene: TRBV11-2; CDR3nt: TGTGCCAGCAGCCACACATGGGGGGACAGGGGATTTTTGTCGGCCTACGAGCAGTACTTC; CDR3aa: CASSHTWGDRGFLSAYEQYF
abundance: .; d_gene: TRBD1; j_gene: TRBJ1-2; v_gene: TRBV5-4; CDR3nt: TGTGCCAGCAGCTTGGAGCTTTCAGGACAGGGCAACTATGGCTACACCTTC; CDR3aa: CASSLELSGQGNYGYTF
abundance: .; d_gene: .; j_gene: TRBJ2-2; v_gene: TRBV12-3/TRBV12-4; CDR3nt: TGTGCCAGCAGTTTTTTGGGGACCGGGGAGCTGTTTTTT; CDR3aa: CASSFLGTGELFF
abundance: few; d_gene: TRBD2; j_gene: TRBJ2-5; v_gene: TRBV7-2; CDR3nt: TGTGCCAGCAGCGTTAGCGGGGGGGCCGTAGAGACCCAGTACTTC; CDR3aa: CASSVSGGAVETQYF
abundance: .; d_gene: TRBD2; j_gene: TRBJ2-2; v_gene: TRBV11-2; CDR3nt: TGTGCCAGCAGCTTAGGACTTGTCAGCGGGAGGGCCCTTGCCGGGGAGCTGTTTTTT; CDR3aa: CASSLGLVSGRALAGELFF
abundance: .; d_gene: TRBD1; j_gene: TRBJ1-5; v_gene: TRBV28; CDR3nt: TGTGCCAGCAGCTATTCAGGGGGCTCGGTTCAGCCCCAGCATTTT; CDR3aa: CASSYSGGSVQPQHF
abundance: few; d_gene: TRBD1; j_gene: TRBJ1-1; v_gene: TRBV6-2/TRBV6-3; CDR3nt: TGTGTCAGCAGCCGCCGACAGGGGATGAACACTGAAGCTTTCTTT; CDR3aa: CVSSRRQGMNTEAFF
abundance: .; d_gene: TRBD2; j_gene: TRBJ2-2; v_gene: TRBV29-1; CDR3nt: TGCAGCGTACGCACGGGGGGAACGAACACCGGGGAGCTGTTTTTT; CDR3aa: CSVRTGGTNTGELFF
abundance: .; d_gene: .; j_gene: TRBJ2-3; v_gene: TRBV12-3/TRBV12-4; CDR3nt: TGTGCCAGCAGTCCTAGGGACACCGAGGTGGGAGATACGCAGTATTTT; CDR3aa: CASSPRDTEVGDTQYF
abundance: .; d_gene: .; j_gene: TRBJ2-1; v_gene: TRBV5-1; CDR3nt: TGCGCCAGCAGCTGGGGTGGCGGATCCGACTACAATGAGCAGTTCTTC; CDR3aa: CASSWGGGSDYNEQFF
abundance: few; d_gene: TRBD2; j_gene: TRBJ2-7; v_gene: TRBV5-1; CDR3nt: TGCGCCAGCAGGCCTAGCGGGATCAACGAGCAGTACTTC; CDR3aa: CASRPSGINEQYF
abundance: .; d_gene: TRBD1; j_gene: TRBJ1-6; v_gene: TRBV7-2; CDR3nt: TGTGCCAGCAGCTTAGTAGGGGGGACAGGGTCACCCCTCCACTTT; CDR3aa: CASSLVGGTGSPLHF
abundance: few; d_gene: .; j_gene: TRBJ2-2; v_gene: TRBV29-1; CDR3nt: TGCAGCGTTAATGGTGCCGGGGAGCTGTTTTTT; CDR3aa: CSVNGAGELFF
abundance: .; d_gene: .; j_gene: TRBJ2-7; v_gene: TRBV5-1; CDR3nt: TGCGCCAGCAGCGGCGCGGGACAGCACTACGAGCAGTACTTC; CDR3aa: CASSGAGQHYEQYF
abundance: .; d_gene: .; j_gene: TRBJ2-3; v_gene: TRBV29-1; CDR3nt: TGCAGCGTCGCCGGGGGACTCAGGATTATCGGCACAGATACGCAGTATTTT; CDR3aa: CSVAGGLRIIGTDTQYF
abundance: few; d_gene: TRBD1; j_gene: TRBJ1-4; v_gene: TRBV4-1; CDR3nt: TGCGCCAGCAGCCAACACAGGGGGGATGAAAAACTGTTTTTT; CDR3aa: CASSQHRGDEKLFF
abundance: .; d_gene: .; j_gene: TRBJ1-1; v_gene: TRBV14; CDR3nt: TGTGCCAGCACGCCAGTCCTAGGAGCTGAAGCTTTCTTT; CDR3aa: CASTPVLGAEAFF
abundance: few; d_gene: .; j_gene: TRBJ2-7; v_gene: TRBV5-1; CDR3nt: TGCGCCAGCAGCTTGGCAGGGGCCGGAGGTACCTACGAGCAGTACTTC; CDR3aa: CASSLAGAGGTYEQYF
abundance: .; d_gene: .; j_gene: TRBJ2-7; v_gene: TRBV29-1; CDR3nt: TGCAGCGTTAAAGAGACCTACGAGCAGTACTTC; CDR3aa: CSVKETYEQYF
abundance: .; d_gene: .; j_gene: TRBJ1-3; v_gene: TRBV10-3; CDR3nt: TGTGCCGTCAGTGACGGGATCTCTGGAAACACCATATATTTT; CDR3aa: CAVSDGISGNTIYF
abundance: few; d_gene: .; j_gene: TRBJ2-5; v_gene: TRBV5-1; CDR3nt: TGCGCCAGCCTAGTCGAGGGGTCCAGGGGACAAGAGACCCAGTACTTC; CDR3aa: CASLVEGSRGQETQYF
abundance: .; d_gene: .; j_gene: TRBJ2-7; v_gene: TRBV20-1; CDR3nt: TGCAGTGCTAGAGATGGGGCTAGCTTTGGCTACGAGCAGTACTTC; CDR3aa: CSARDGASFGYEQYF
abundance: .; d_gene: .; j_gene: TRBJ2-5; v_gene: TRBV5-1; CDR3nt: TGCGCCAGCAGCTTAGACTTAGTTGGGGAGACCCAGTACTTC; CDR3aa: CASSLDLVGETQYF
abundance: .; d_gene: .; j_gene: TRBJ2-4; v_gene: TRBV5-5; CDR3nt: TGTGCCAGCAGCTTGGTTCTCGGGGGTGTGGACATTCAGTACTTC; CDR3aa: CASSLVLGGVDIQYF
abundance: few; d_gene: .; j_gene: TRBJ1-4; v_gene: TRBV7-9; CDR3nt: TGTGCCAGCAGCTCTAAGGGCTCCGGGCGTAGTGAAAAACTGTTTTTT; CDR3aa: CASSSKGSGRSEKLFF
abundance: few; d_gene: .; j_gene: TRBJ2-7; v_gene: TRBV12-3/TRBV12-4; CDR3nt: TGTGCCAGCAGTTTTGGCGGAACTAACTACGAGCAGTACTTC; CDR3aa: CASSFGGTNYEQYF
abundance: few; d_gene: TRBD1; j_gene: TRBJ1-6; v_gene: TRBV9; CDR3nt: TGTGCCAGCAGCCCTAAACAGGGGCCTAATTCACCCCTCCACTTT; CDR3aa: CASSPKQGPNSPLHF
abundance: .; d_gene: TRBD1; j_gene: TRBJ1-2; v_gene: TRBV20-1; CDR3nt: TGCAGTGCAACGACCGGGACAGGGGTGGTCGACTATGGCTACACCTTC; CDR3aa: CSATTGTGVVDYGYTF